This T cell receptor (beta chain) was recorded in a study of blood T cell repertoires in COVID-19. Participants were aged about 18 to 90 years, lived in under 30 US areas, and enrolled virtually. Donors in Cohort 3 who had recovered were those with two negative PCRs, healthcare professional clearance, or resolution of their symptoms. Study processing details: Amplification of reference gene primers was used by the study to estimate nucleated cell counts. The data were produced by immunoSEQ multiplex PCR, yet TCRdb's version contains in-frame clones alone and is incomplete. V and J calls plus clone size are reproduced from that table; the DNA served to infer D and trimming. The table has roughly 320,000 clones, approximately 90% seen once. V was trimmed by 7 bases and J by 13 bases, leaving 16 bases between them. Germline lookup yields CDR1 SQVTM and CDR2 ANQGSEA. The CDR3 loop spans 11 amino acids.

V gene TRBV29-1 combines with J gene TRBJ1-4, with D tentatively TRBD1 (5 bases). This clonotype was sampled from a man in his thirties or forties who had recovered from COVID-19. The sample was PBMCs or T cells enriched from blood (not recorded which). CDR3 nucleotides: TGCAGCGCTGTGAGAGAAGGGGTACTGTTTTTT. Translation: CSAVREGVLFF. The full variable domain, rest sourced from reference TRBV29-1 and TRBJ1-4, is SAVISQKPSRDICQRGTSLTIQCQVDSQVTMMFWYRQQPGQSLTLIATANQGSEATYESGFVIDKFPISRPNLTFSTLTVSNMSPEDSSIYLCSAVREGVLFFGSGTQLSVL.